Detailed here is one TCR beta chain. The data stem from a study of T cell repertoires in breast cancer. A second nested PCR with blocking oligonucleotides suppressed unpaired genes. Using its own MiXCR run on the emulsion pairing reads, TCRdb lists one record per CDR3 protein. The data show tens of thousands of distinct CDR3 sequences, roughly 44% seen once. Paired alpha-beta TCRs of CD8+ T cells were analyzed by expanded emulsion RT-PCR. Unmatched junction bases numbered 14, after V lost 9 bases and J lost 10 bases. CDR1 and CDR2 from the germline V gene are LNHDA and SQIVND (reference sequence). There are 14 residues in the CDR3.

The sequencing input was CD8+ T cells. The source is a pool of human donors with breast cancer or a healthy control (not recorded which). The V gene is TRBV19, the J gene TRBJ2-1; 8 bases fit TRBD2. DNA of the CDR3: TGTGCCAGCAACGTCATGGCGGGAGGAGGAGAGCAGTTCTTC. Residues: CASNVMAGGGEQFF.